This T cell receptor beta chain was recorded in a study of neurological immune-mediated disorders. Time point denoted: technical triplicate 1. Each sorted-subset library came from 800,000 to 1,000,000 CD4+ or CD8+ T cells. The CDR3 is made up of 15 amino acids. V lost 2 bases to trimming and J lost 2 bases, with 12 bases between them. CDR1 and CDR2 from the germline V gene are MNHEY and SVGAGI. This clonotype was recorded many times. What it binds is not known. Study conclusions and caveats: CDR3 amino acid sequences found in expanded clones were never shared across subjects, suggesting private repertoires in all groups.

TCRdb itself ran the 5' RACE reads through MiXCR, one entry per CDR3 protein. The table includes some 22,000 distinct CDR3 sequences, 13% detected once. The sequence derives from a female donor with HTLV-1-associated myelopathy (HAM/TSP). The chain carries TRBV6-5 and TRBJ2-5; the D gene is possibly TRBD2 (7 bases). The sample comprised CD4+ T cells from blood. In nucleotides, the CDR3 is TGTGCCAGCAGTTACCGGCGGGGGCCGCAAGAGACCCAGTACTTC. Amino acid sequence: CASSYRRGPQETQYF.